The rows below give T cell receptor beta chains drawn from one sample of a study of cytotoxic CD8 clonotypes in ibrutinib-treated CLL. Sequenced by immunoSEQ multiplex PCR; TCRdb stores in-frame clones only, minus some. Of some 120,000 clones in the sample, 58% were seen once. Source: PBMCs, taken after 24 months of ibrutinib treatment. All receptors derive from a human donor with chronic lymphocytic leukemia. CDR3s include the opening cysteine and the closing phenylalanine or tryptophan. Fields, in order: CDR3 length, J gene, V gene, clone size, D gene, CDR3 DNA, CDR3 protein. D genes are given only for firm matches. Some rows have no size entry. The others give once, few or many, or a class for an expanded clone.

CDR3 length: 17; J gene: TRBJ2-2; V gene: TRBV14; clone size: once; D gene: -; CDR3 DNA: TGTGCCAGCAGCCAAGATCTTGGTGGGACAACAACCGGGGAGCTGTTTTTT; CDR3 protein: CASSQDLGGTTTGELFF
CDR3 length: 15; J gene: TRBJ1-6; V gene: TRBV7-2; clone size: -; D gene: TRBD1; CDR3 DNA: TGTGCCAGCAGCTCCGACAGGGGGCAAAATTCACCCCTCCACTTT; CDR3 protein: CASSSDRGQNSPLHF
CDR3 length: 14; J gene: TRBJ2-2; V gene: TRBV6-5; clone size: few; D gene: -; CDR3 DNA: TGTGCCAGCAGTTACTCGATACAAACCGGGGAGCTGTTTTTT; CDR3 protein: CASSYSIQTGELFF
CDR3 length: 13; J gene: TRBJ2-7; V gene: TRBV2; clone size: few; D gene: -; CDR3 DNA: TGTGCCAGCAATGGGGGGCGCGCCGACGAGCAGTACTTC; CDR3 protein: CASNGGRADEQYF
CDR3 length: 12; J gene: TRBJ2-3; V gene: TRBV14; clone size: once; D gene: -; CDR3 DNA: TGTGCCAGCAGCCAAGTTCAAGATACGCAGTATTTT; CDR3 protein: CASSQVQDTQYF
CDR3 length: 17; J gene: TRBJ2-3; V gene: TRBV19; clone size: few; D gene: TRBD2; CDR3 DNA: TGTGCCAGTAGTACCCTCAAGCGGGGAGGTGGCACAGATACGCAGTATTTT; CDR3 protein: CASSTLKRGGGTDTQYF
CDR3 length: 17; J gene: TRBJ1-6; V gene: TRBV5-1; clone size: -; D gene: -; CDR3 DNA: TGCGCCAGCAGCCCCCGACCGCCGGGGGGTGTAAATTCACCCCTCCACTTT; CDR3 protein: CASSPRPPGGVNSPLHF
CDR3 length: 15; J gene: TRBJ1-1; V gene: TRBV15; clone size: -; D gene: TRBD1; CDR3 DNA: TGTGCCACCATGCCGTCGACAGGGGTTGGCACTGAAGCTTTCTTT; CDR3 protein: CATMPSTGVGTEAFF
CDR3 length: 15; J gene: TRBJ2-2; V gene: TRBV27; clone size: few; D gene: TRBD1; CDR3 DNA: TGTGCCAGCAGTCAGGGACAGACTAACACCGGGGAGCTGTTTTTT; CDR3 protein: CASSQGQTNTGELFF
CDR3 length: 15; J gene: TRBJ2-3; V gene: TRBV6-5; clone size: -; D gene: -; CDR3 DNA: TGTGCCAGCAGTCCGCGGGGCGGGGCCACAGATACGCAGTATTTT; CDR3 protein: CASSPRGGATDTQYF
CDR3 length: 13; J gene: TRBJ1-1; V gene: TRBV30; clone size: few; D gene: -; CDR3 DNA: TGTGCCTGGAGGCCACAGGTTAACACTGAAGCTTTCTTT; CDR3 protein: CAWRPQVNTEAFF
CDR3 length: 14; J gene: TRBJ2-3; V gene: TRBV11-1; clone size: -; D gene: -; CDR3 DNA: TGTGCCAGCAGCTTAGCTCAGGCCACAGATACGCAGTATTTT; CDR3 protein: CASSLAQATDTQYF
CDR3 length: 14; J gene: TRBJ2-7; V gene: TRBV18; clone size: few; D gene: -; CDR3 DNA: TGTGCCAGCTCACCACAGTCGGGCGGCTACGAGCAGTACTTC; CDR3 protein: CASSPQSGGYEQYF
CDR3 length: 14; J gene: TRBJ1-5; V gene: TRBV5-8; clone size: few; D gene: -; CDR3 DNA: TGTGCCAGCAAAGCCTGGCTTAGCAATCAGCCCCAGCATTTT; CDR3 protein: CASKAWLSNQPQHF
CDR3 length: 13; J gene: TRBJ2-7; V gene: TRBV28; clone size: few; D gene: -; CDR3 DNA: TGTGCCAGCAGTTTTCCAGGCTCCTACGAGCAGTACTTC; CDR3 protein: CASSFPGSYEQYF
CDR3 length: 16; J gene: TRBJ2-3; V gene: TRBV9; clone size: -; D gene: TRBD2; CDR3 DNA: TGTGCCAGCAGCCCCAGCCAGCGGGGGGTCACAGATACGCAGTATTTT; CDR3 protein: CASSPSQRGVTDTQYF
CDR3 length: 16; J gene: TRBJ2-1; V gene: TRBV11-3; clone size: -; D gene: -; CDR3 DNA: TGTGCCAGCAGCTTGCGGACCGCCCCGAGAGACAATGAGCAGTTCTTC; CDR3 protein: CASSLRTAPRDNEQFF
CDR3 length: 13; J gene: TRBJ2-3; V gene: TRBV10-3; clone size: -; D gene: -; CDR3 DNA: TGTGCCATCAGCAGACAGGGAGGAGATACGCAGTATTTT; CDR3 protein: CAISRQGGDTQYF
CDR3 length: 14; J gene: TRBJ1-3; V gene: TRBV2; clone size: few; D gene: TRBD1; CDR3 DNA: TGTGCCAGTCAAGGACAGGGCTCTGGAAACACCATATATTTT; CDR3 protein: CASQGQGSGNTIYF
CDR3 length: 10; J gene: TRBJ2-3; V gene: TRBV28; clone size: -; D gene: -; CDR3 DNA: TGTGCCAGTTTTAGAAATACGCAGTATTTT; CDR3 protein: CASFRNTQYF
CDR3 length: 13; J gene: TRBJ2-5; V gene: TRBV10-3; clone size: -; D gene: TRBD1; CDR3 DNA: TGTGCCATCAGTGAGGACAGGGAGAGGACCCAGTACTTC; CDR3 protein: CAISEDRERTQYF
CDR3 length: 12; J gene: TRBJ2-7; V gene: TRBV15; clone size: -; D gene: -; CDR3 DNA: TGTGCCACCAGGGAGGGAGCGTACGAGCAGTACTTC; CDR3 protein: CATREGAYEQYF
CDR3 length: 13; J gene: TRBJ2-5; V gene: TRBV11-1; clone size: few; D gene: -; CDR3 DNA: TGTGCCAGCAGCTCACCCGGACGGGAGACCCAGTACTTC; CDR3 protein: CASSSPGRETQYF
CDR3 length: 12; J gene: TRBJ1-1; V gene: TRBV7-9; clone size: -; D gene: TRBD1; CDR3 DNA: TGTGCCAGCAGCCAGGACAGGGGTGCAGCTTTCTTT; CDR3 protein: CASSQDRGAAFF
CDR3 length: 15; J gene: TRBJ2-2; V gene: TRBV6-1; clone size: -; D gene: TRBD1; CDR3 DNA: TGTGCCAGCAGTCGGGACAGGCCTCCCACCGGGGAGCTGTTTTTT; CDR3 protein: CASSRDRPPTGELFF
CDR3 length: 13; J gene: TRBJ1-4; V gene: TRBV5-1; clone size: -; D gene: -; CDR3 DNA: TGCGCCAGCAGCGGAGGGAAGAATGAAAAACTGTTTTTT; CDR3 protein: CASSGGKNEKLFF
CDR3 length: 13; J gene: TRBJ1-1; V gene: TRBV19; clone size: -; D gene: -; CDR3 DNA: TGTGCCAGTAGTCGGGGAAAGACTTCGGAGGCTTTCTTT; CDR3 protein: CASSRGKTSEAFF
CDR3 length: 15; J gene: TRBJ2-7; V gene: TRBV5-1; clone size: few; D gene: -; CDR3 DNA: TGCGCCAGCAGCCGGGCCCTAGGGGCGTATCGCGAGCAGTACTTC; CDR3 protein: CASSRALGAYREQYF
CDR3 length: 15; J gene: TRBJ2-2; V gene: TRBV11-2; clone size: -; D gene: -; CDR3 DNA: TGTGCCAGCAGCTTAGATCGGGTCAGCACCGGGGAGCTGTTTTTT; CDR3 protein: CASSLDRVSTGELFF
CDR3 length: 12; J gene: TRBJ2-2; V gene: TRBV27; clone size: few; D gene: -; CDR3 DNA: TGTGCCAGCAGACGGGACACCGGGGAGCTGTTTTTT; CDR3 protein: CASRRDTGELFF
CDR3 length: 13; J gene: TRBJ1-3; V gene: TRBV6-5; clone size: -; D gene: -; CDR3 DNA: TGTGCCAGCGGCGCTCGGGACGGAAACACCATATATTTT; CDR3 protein: CASGARDGNTIYF
CDR3 length: 16; J gene: TRBJ2-2; V gene: TRBV9; clone size: -; D gene: TRBD2; CDR3 DNA: TGTGCCAGCAGCGTAGGGCCTAGCGGGGGCACCGGGGAGCTGTTTTTT; CDR3 protein: CASSVGPSGGTGELFF
CDR3 length: 18; J gene: TRBJ1-1; V gene: TRBV6-1; clone size: -; D gene: TRBD1; CDR3 DNA: TGTGCCAGCAGTGAACCCTCGTATGACAGGGGTTACCACACTGAAGCTTTCTTT; CDR3 protein: CASSEPSYDRGYHTEAFF
CDR3 length: 16; J gene: TRBJ2-1; V gene: TRBV25-1; clone size: -; D gene: TRBD2; CDR3 DNA: TGTGCCAGCAGTGAATTTACCCTAGCGGGGGGGCCGGTGCAGTTCTTC; CDR3 protein: CASSEFTLAGGPVQFF
CDR3 length: 12; J gene: TRBJ1-2; V gene: TRBV6-6; clone size: -; D gene: -; CDR3 DNA: TGTGCCAGCAGCTCCGGCGACCATGGCTACACCTTC; CDR3 protein: CASSSGDHGYTF
CDR3 length: 13; J gene: TRBJ2-5; V gene: TRBV2; clone size: few; D gene: -; CDR3 DNA: TGTGCCAGCCGGGACACCAACCAAGAGACCCAGTACTTC; CDR3 protein: CASRDTNQETQYF
CDR3 length: 16; J gene: TRBJ2-2; V gene: TRBV7-2; clone size: once; D gene: -; CDR3 DNA: TGTGCCAGCAGCTGGGGGGGCAGCGTCGGCACCGGGGAGCTGTTTTTT; CDR3 protein: CASSWGGSVGTGELFF
CDR3 length: 14; J gene: TRBJ2-5; V gene: TRBV4-1; clone size: -; D gene: TRBD1; CDR3 DNA: TGCGCCAGCAGACGGACAGGGTATGGAGAGACCCAGTACTTC; CDR3 protein: CASRRTGYGETQYF
CDR3 length: 14; J gene: TRBJ2-2; V gene: TRBV19; clone size: -; D gene: -; CDR3 DNA: TGTGCCAGTAGTGCCTCGGGACAAGCCGGGGAGCTGTTTTTT; CDR3 protein: CASSASGQAGELFF
CDR3 length: 15; J gene: TRBJ1-2; V gene: TRBV9; clone size: few; D gene: TRBD1; CDR3 DNA: TGTGCCAGCAGCGTCCGGACAGGGGGCAACTATGGCTACACCTTC; CDR3 protein: CASSVRTGGNYGYTF
CDR3 length: 15; J gene: TRBJ2-6; V gene: TRBV11-2; clone size: once; D gene: -; CDR3 DNA: TGTGCCAGCAGAACGACAGGCTCTGGGGCCAACGTCCTGACTTTC; CDR3 protein: CASRTTGSGANVLTF
CDR3 length: 17; J gene: TRBJ2-3; V gene: TRBV4-2; clone size: -; D gene: TRBD2; CDR3 DNA: TGTGCCAGCAGCCAAGAGGTAGCGGGGGGCCCTACAGATACGCAGTATTTT; CDR3 protein: CASSQEVAGGPTDTQYF
CDR3 length: 12; J gene: TRBJ2-1; V gene: TRBV7-6; clone size: -; D gene: -; CDR3 DNA: TGTGCCAGCAGCTTAGACTACAATGAGCAGTTCTTC; CDR3 protein: CASSLDYNEQFF
CDR3 length: 14; J gene: TRBJ1-3; V gene: TRBV7-2; clone size: many; D gene: TRBD1; CDR3 DNA: TGTGCCAGCAGTCCCACAGGGGCTGGAAACACCATATATTTT; CDR3 protein: CASSPTGAGNTIYF
CDR3 length: 14; J gene: TRBJ2-2; V gene: TRBV2; clone size: once; D gene: -; CDR3 DNA: TGTGCCAGTGAGACTAGTGCGAACACCGGGGAGCTGTTTTTT; CDR3 protein: CASETSANTGELFF
CDR3 length: 15; J gene: TRBJ2-1; V gene: TRBV27; clone size: -; D gene: TRBD2; CDR3 DNA: TGTGCCAGCAGGTCCCTAGCGGGGGCCCTTAATGAGCAGTTCTTC; CDR3 protein: CASRSLAGALNEQFF
CDR3 length: 14; J gene: TRBJ2-7; V gene: TRBV7-6; clone size: -; D gene: TRBD1; CDR3 DNA: TGTGCCAGCAGCTCACAGCCGACAGGGAGCGAGCAGTACTTC; CDR3 protein: CASSSQPTGSEQYF